These 21 T cell receptor beta chains were sequenced from one sample in a study of T cell responses to AZD1222 COVID-19 vaccine. Using immunoSEQ multiplex PCR, the repertoire was profiled, and TCRdb retains in-frame clones only, with some absent. This sample carries 130,000 or so clones, around 90% of them seen once, and the ten largest clones take under 4.5%. The sample consisted of peripheral blood, taken 28 days after the second dose of the MenACWY control vaccine. Receptor source: an adult who received the MenACWY meningococcal vaccine as a control.

V gene TRBV9 combines with J gene TRBJ2-1; weak D call: TRBD2 (6 bases). The CDR3 has 13 residues. V lost 2 bases, J lost 13 bases, and 16 bases lay in between. Germline V CDR1 and CDR2: SGDLS, YYNGEE. The CDR3 sequence is CASSVEGTSTQFF. In nucleotides, the CDR3 is TGTGCCAGCAGCGTCGAGGGAACTAGCACACAGTTCTTC. Looking up the rest from reference TRBV9 and TRBJ2-1 gives the full variable domain: DSGVTQTPKHLITATGQRVTLRCSPRSGDLSVYWYQQSLDQGLQFLIQYYNGEERAKGNILERFSAQQFPDLHSELNLSSLELGDSALYFCASSVEGTSTQFFGPGTRLTVL.

This chain links TRBV7-2 with TRBJ2-3, with D perhaps TRBD1 or TRBD2 (5 bases each). V shed 7 bases and J shed 1 base, with 15 bases lying between them. There are 15 residues in the CDR3. Germline values: CDR1 SGHTA, CDR2 FQGNSA. As DNA, the CDR3 is TGTGCCAGCACCCTTAGTTGGGACCGCACAGATACGCAGTATTTT. This translates into CASTLSWDRTDTQYF.

This rearrangement joins TRBV13 to TRBJ2-7, with D unresolved. V lost 1 base and J 5 bases, leaving 9 bases between the germline ends. Germline V lookup: CDR1 PRHDT, CDR2 FYEKMQ (reference sequence). CDR3 length: 13 amino acids. CDR3 nucleotides: TGTGCCAGCAGCTTAGAAAGGTTTCACGAGCAGTACTTC. It yields the protein CASSLERFHEQYF.

V and J are TRBV10-3 and TRBJ1-2; D is unresolved. The CDR3 is 14 amino acids. With 7 bases removed from V and 7 bases from J, the gap between germline ends came to 19 bases. Germline CDR1 is ENHRY and CDR2 is SYGVKD. CDR3 nucleotide sequence: TGTGCCATCACCTCCGGGGATTCGGGGTTTGGCTACACCTTC. Translated, it gives CAITSGDSGFGYTF.

The chain is built from TRBV4-1 and TRBJ1-4; possibly TRBD1 for D (5 bases). The CDR3 has 16 residues. CDR1 MGHRA and CDR2 YSYEKL come from the germline V gene. Trimming removed 0 bases from V and 4 bases from J, with 12 bases in between. The DNA for the CDR3 is TGCGCCAGCAGCCAAGATTTAGGGGCAGTTAATGAAAAACTGTTTTTT. Amino acid sequence: CASSQDLGAVNEKLFF.

J is TRBJ1-1 and V is TRBV18; tentative D call: TRBD1 (6 bases). CDR1 and CDR2 from the germline V gene are KGHSH and LQKENI. The V end lost 3 bases, the J end lost 1 base, and 9 bases lay between the germline ends. This CDR3 is built from 14 residues. In nucleotides, the CDR3 is TGTGCCAGCTCACCCAGGACAGAGAACACTGAAGCTTTCTTT. Encoded protein: CASSPRTENTEAFF.

V and J are TRBV19 and TRBJ1-5; possibly TRBD1 for D (5 bases). Germline CDR1 LNHDA, CDR2 SQIVND (reference sequence). The CDR3 runs 15 residues. V lost 6 bases and J 5 bases, leaving 17 bases between the germline ends. CDR3 in DNA: TGTGCCAGTAGCAGCGGACGGACAAAAGATCAGCCCCAGCATTTT. Protein: CASSSGRTKDQPQHF.

This chain connects TRBV2 to TRBJ2-5; 10 bases agree with TRBD1. Per germline, CDR1 SNHLY and CDR2 FYNNEI. There are 16 residues in the CDR3. The V gene end was trimmed by 7 bases and the J gene end by 4 bases; junction bases not matched to a gene: 12. The CDR3: CASTLFGTGAGETQYF. The CDR3 DNA sequence: TGTGCCAGCACCCTTTTTGGGACAGGGGCCGGAGAGACCCAGTACTTC.

V is TRBV6-5 and J is TRBJ2-2, with D perhaps given as TRBD1 or TRBD2 (6 bases each). V gave up 0 bases and J gave up 7 bases, with 15 bases separating them. The CDR3 length is 16 residues. Germline CDR1 MNHEY, CDR2 SVGAGI. The CDR3 nucleotides are TGTGCCAGCAGTTACTCGATCCACGGGGGCCTCGGGGAGCTGTTTTTT. It translates to CASSYSIHGGLGELFF.

The rearrangement joins TRBV6-5 to TRBJ2-2, with 7 positions matching TRBD2. CDR1 is MNHEY and CDR2 is SVGAGI in the germline V gene. The CDR3 is 14 amino acids. The ends lost 6 bases at V and 6 bases at J; junction bases unmatched: 7. The CDR3 region is CASSLRGDSGELFF. The CDR3 DNA reads TGTGCCAGCAGCCTTCGGGGGGATTCCGGGGAGCTGTTTTTT.

This clone was detected once. The genes are TRBV7-9 and TRBJ1-2; weak D call: TRBD1 (6 bases). There are 15 residues in the CDR3. Trimming pared 5 bases from V and 2 bases from J, leaving 15 bases between. CDR1 and CDR2 (germline): SEHNR, FQNEAQ (reference sequence). The CDR3 sequence is CASSPAQGRNYGYTF. The DNA for the CDR3 is TGTGCCAGCAGCCCTGCACAGGGACGAAACTATGGCTACACCTTC. Full variable domain (missing parts from reference TRBV7-9 and TRBJ1-2): DTGVSQNPRHKITKRGQNVTFRCDPISEHNRLYWYRQTLGQGPEFLTYFQNEAQLEKSRLLSDRFSAERPKGSFSTLEIQRTEQGDSAMYLCASSPAQGRNYGYTFGSGTRLTVV.

The J gene is TRBJ2-1, the V gene TRBV9; D is possibly TRBD1 (6 bases). Germline V CDR1 and CDR2: SGDLS, YYNGEE. Trimming removed 0 bases at V and 8 bases at J, with 9 bases between. The length of the CDR3 is 13 residues. CDR3: CASSVGGGHEQFF. The CDR3 bases are TGTGCCAGCAGCGTAGGAGGGGGTCATGAGCAGTTCTTC.

This clone appeared once. This chain links TRBV10-1 with TRBJ1-4, with 10 bases identical to TRBD1. From germline, CDR1 is WNHNN and CDR2 SYGVQD (reference sequence). V lost 6 bases, J lost 6 bases, and 16 bases stayed unmatched. There are 18 residues in the CDR3. Here the CDR3 DNA reads TGCGCCAGCAGAAAGACCGAAAAAAGACAGGGGGCGGATGAAAAACTGTTTTTT. The encoded protein is CASRKTEKRQGADEKLFF.

The chain recombines TRBV29-1 with TRBJ2-1; a possible D gene is TRBD2 (6 bases). The CDR3 loop spans 17 amino acids. V was shortened by 1 base and J by 5 bases, with 21 bases between the two germline ends. Per germline, CDR1 SQVTM and CDR2 ANQGSEA. The CDR3 DNA reads as TGCAGCGTTGAAGCCGGAGGAGGGCGGGATGTCCACAATGAGCAGTTCTTC. Its translation: CSVEAGGGRDVHNEQFF.

The J gene is TRBJ2-1, the V gene TRBV7-2; TRBD2 aligns across 7 bases. The CDR3 covers 15 residues. V dropped 5 bases and J dropped 0; count of bases not matched to a gene: 4. The germline V gene encodes CDR1 SGHTA and CDR2 FQGNSA. DNA of the CDR3: TGTGCCAGCAGCGCGGGACTAAACTCCTACAATGAGCAGTTCTTC. Its translation is CASSAGLNSYNEQFF.

The J gene is TRBJ2-1, the V gene TRBV4-3; the D gene is possibly TRBD2 (6 bases). This CDR3 region has 17 residues. From germline, CDR1 is LGHNA and CDR2 YSLEER. V lost 0 bases to trimming and J lost 0 bases, with 12 bases between them. The CDR3 coding sequence is TGCGCCAGCAGCCAAGATCGGGCTAGCGACTCCTACAATGAGCAGTTCTTC. Translated: CASSQDRASDSYNEQFF.

This rearrangement joins TRBV19 to TRBJ2-6; 7 bases match TRBD2. CDR3 length equals 16 residues. The germline gives CDR1 LNHDA, CDR2 SQIVND (reference sequence). J lost 0 bases, V lost 7 bases, and 6 bases had no gene match. CDR3 loop: CASTSTGGSGANVLTF. The CDR3 region has the DNA TGTGCCAGTACGAGTACGGGGGGCTCTGGGGCCAACGTCCTGACTTTC.

V and J are TRBV6-2 or TRBV6-3 and TRBJ2-7; TRBD2 matches at 7 bases. Germline lookup yields CDR1 MNHEY and CDR2 SVGEGT. The CDR3 has 16 amino acids. Unmatched junction bases numbered 9, after V lost 4 bases and J lost 0 bases. In nucleotides, the CDR3 is TGTGCCAGCAGTTCCCCGGGACTATCCTTCTCCTACGAGCAGTACGTC. This codes for CASSSPGLSFSYEQYV.

The chain uses TRBV10-1 and TRBJ2-1; D not certain. Germline CDR1 reads WNHNN; CDR2 reads SYGVQD (reference sequence). The V and J ends lost 5 bases and 7 bases respectively, with 15 bases between them. There are 14 residues in the CDR3. The DNA of the CDR3 is TGCGCCAGCAGTATCGGTAGGAGTTGGAATGAGCAGTTCTTC. Its translation is CASSIGRSWNEQFF.

The chain uses TRBV7-8 and TRBJ2-3; 13 bases are shared with TRBD2. Germline CDR1 and CDR2: SGHVS and FQNEAQ. The CDR3 has 19 amino acids. The trim removed 7 bases at V and 0 bases at J, leaving 13 bases unmatched. CDR3 DNA: TGTGCCAGCAACAGGGGACTAGCGGGGAACTACTTTAGCACAGATACGCAGTATTTT. Its translation is CASNRGLAGNYFSTDTQYF.

The chain is built from TRBV7-2 and TRBJ1-4; D is perhaps TRBD1 (5 bases). Trimming cost V 5 bases and J 7 bases, with 17 bases left between them. Per germline, CDR1 SGHTA and CDR2 FQGNSA. This CDR3 contains 15 residues. As DNA, the CDR3 is TGTGCCAGCAGCGATACAGGTCACGGGATTGAAAAACTGTTTTTT. It translates to CASSDTGHGIEKLFF.